One sample yielded the 27 T cell receptor beta chains listed below, sequenced in a study of CD8+CD57+ T cells in acquired aplastic anemia. The template for TCR beta VDJ and CDR3 sequence profiling was genomic DNA. TCRdb recomputed calls from the reads with MiXCR, one row per CDR3 protein. Found here are 90,000 to 130,000 distinct CDR3 sequences, roughly 50% of them singletons; the top ten hold about a third. The sequencing sample was made of sorted CD4+, CD8+, or CD8+CD57+ T cells (not recorded which) from PBMCs. These receptors all stem from a human donor in good health, serving as a control.

The rearrangement links TRBV9 to TRBJ2-3; a weak D match, TRBD2 (6 bases). Trimming took off 2 bases at V and 0 bases at J, with 13 bases between the two ends. The germline V gene has CDR1 SGDLS and CDR2 YYNGEE. This CDR3 is 16 amino acids long. The CDR3 sequence: CASSVRGGTSTDTQYF. CDR3 DNA sequence: TGTGCCAGCAGCGTGAGAGGAGGGACTAGCACAGATACGCAGTATTTT.

This clonotype was found a few times. The junction departs from germline at one end; a sequencing error may be responsible. The chain uses TRBV10-2 and TRBJ1-1; no reliable D call. This CDR3 has 17 amino acids. The germline V gene encodes CDR1 WSHSY and CDR2 SAAADI. CDR3 sequence reads: CASSQEPRPLGNPEAFF. CDR3 coding DNA: TGTGCCAGCAGCCAAGAACCGCGGCCCTTGGGAAACCCTGAAGCTTTCTTT.

The genes are TRBV19 and TRBJ2-7; 7 positions agree with TRBD2. The CDR3 has 13 residues. Germline lookup yields CDR1 LNHDA and CDR2 SQIVND (reference sequence). V dropped 5 bases and J dropped 2; count of bases not matched to a gene: 3. CDR3 sequence: CASSRGDPYEQYF. The CDR3 nucleotides are TGTGCCAGTAGTCGGGGGGACCCCTACGAGCAGTACTTC.

The rearrangement joins TRBV6-1 to TRBJ2-7; 9 bases line up with TRBD1. V was clipped by 2 bases and J by 2 bases; unmatched bases: 10. The V gene's germline CDR1 is MNHNS and CDR2 SASEGT. The CDR3 has 17 amino acids. This chain's CDR3 is CASSESFFGTGTYEQYF. In DNA, the CDR3 is TGTGCCAGCAGTGAAAGTTTTTTTGGGACAGGGACCTACGAGCAGTACTTC.

In this sample, this clonotype turned up many times. The chain couples TRBV11-2 to TRBJ1-1, with D possibly matching TRBD1 (5 bases). The germline CDR1 and CDR2 sequences are SGHAT and FQNNGV. The ends were cut back, 5 bases at V and 10 bases at J, with 20 bases in the middle. The CDR3 loop spans 14 amino acids. CDR3 DNA sequence: TGTGCCAGCAGCGATGTAGGGGCGTGGGTGCGAGCTTTCTTT. Translating it yields CASSDVGAWVRAFF.

Ten or more counts support this clonotype. The rearrangement joins TRBV9 to TRBJ1-1; D unresolved. The V gene's germline CDR1 is SGDLS and CDR2 YYNGEE. The CDR3 covers 15 residues. Trimming removed 0 bases from V and 0 bases from J, with 9 bases in between. CDR3 sequence (DNA): TGTGCCAGCAGCGTAGGGACGGGAGTGAACACTGAAGCTTTCTTT. Translated: CASSVGTGVNTEAFF.

The chain carries TRBV24-1 and TRBJ2-7; TRBD1 is a possible D gene (6 bases). The CDR3 has 12 residues. Germline values: CDR1 KGHDR, CDR2 SFDVKD. Trimming removed 9 bases at V and 5 bases at J, with 13 bases between. This CDR3 reads CATGMAGDEQYV. CDR3 bases: TGTGCCACCGGCATGGCAGGGGACGAGCAGTACGTC.

The rearrangement uses TRBV25-1 and TRBJ2-1, with 8 positions matching TRBD1. V trimming: 5 bases; J trimming: 4 bases; junction bases outside the gene matches: 7. Germline loops: CDR1 MGHDK, CDR2 SYGVNS. This CDR3 contains 15 residues. CDR3 sequence reads: CASSPAGTGYNEQFF. CDR3 bases: TGTGCCAGCAGTCCAGCCGGGACAGGATACAATGAGCAGTTCTTC.

This chain uses TRBV7-6 with TRBJ2-7; D is unclear. Trimming cost V 0 bases and J 7 bases, with 10 bases left between them. The germline V gene encodes CDR1 SGHVS and CDR2 FNYEAQ. This CDR3 contains 13 residues. The CDR3 region has the DNA TGTGCCAGCAGCTTAGCAATATACGGGGAGCAGTACTTC. It yields the protein CASSLAIYGEQYF.

The genes are TRBV7-2 and TRBJ1-2; no reliable D call. The V gene lost 4 bases and the J gene lost 5 bases, with 8 bases spanning the gap. The CDR3 length is 12 residues. Germline V CDR1 and CDR2: SGHTA, FQGNSA. This CDR3 reads CASSSPLYGYTF. Written as DNA, the CDR3 is TGTGCCAGCAGCTCCCCCTTGTATGGCTACACCTTC.

This clonotype has ten or more counts. V gene TRBV7-8 combines with J gene TRBJ2-7; TRBD1 might be the D (5 bases). The CDR3 sequence is 12 residues long. The germline V gene encodes CDR1 SGHVS and CDR2 FQNEAQ. Trimming shortened V by 5 bases and J by 7 bases, and 12 bases separated the two germline ends. The CDR3 DNA is TGTGCCAGCAGCCCACAGGCAGAAGAGCAGTACTTC. Its protein is CASSPQAEEQYF.

This clonotype has at least ten counts. The rearrangement joins TRBV19 to TRBJ1-1, with a weak D call TRBD1 (5 bases). V was clipped by 0 bases and J by 6 bases, with 17 bases between them. Germline V lookup: CDR1 LNHDA, CDR2 SQIVND (reference sequence). The CDR3 runs to 16 residues. In DNA, the CDR3 is TGTGCCAGTAGTATAGACAGGGAGGGGACCAACGCTGAAGCTTTCTTT. This encodes CASSIDREGTNAEAFF.

In its sample, this clonotype was seen many times. The V call is TRBV27, the J call TRBJ1-2; TRBD1 is a possible D gene (5 bases). CDR3 length: 14 residues. The germline V gene has CDR1 MNHEY and CDR2 SMNVEV (reference sequence). V was clipped by 1 base and J by 6 bases, with 12 bases between them. The CDR3 DNA is TGTGCCAGCAGTTTATTCTTGGGGGTGGATGGCTACACCTTC. Translating gives CASSLFLGVDGYTF.

The J gene is TRBJ2-1, the V gene TRBV19, with 10 bases that match TRBD2. Trimming at V came to 7 bases and at J to 4 bases, leaving 4 bases not matched to a gene. CDR3 length equals 14 residues. Germline V lookup: CDR1 LNHDA, CDR2 SQIVND (reference sequence). This CDR3 is CASTPSGGYNEQFF. In DNA, the CDR3 is TGTGCCAGTACCCCTAGCGGGGGATACAATGAGCAGTTCTTC.

The J gene is TRBJ1-4, the V gene TRBV29-1, with D possibly being TRBD1 (5 bases). CDR3 length: 13 residues. Germline loops: CDR1 SQVTM, CDR2 ANQGSEA. The V end lost 3 bases, the J end lost 1 base, and 6 bases lay between the germline ends. The CDR3 bases are TGCAGCGTTGATGGGGGAACTAATGAAAAACTGTTTTTT. This translates into CSVDGGTNEKLFF.

This clonotype was counted a single time. The rearrangement uses TRBV7-2 and TRBJ1-2; D is uncertain. The CDR3 contains 13 residues. Trimming removed 2 bases from V and 2 bases from J, with 6 bases in between. CDR1 and CDR2 (germline): SGHTA, FQGNSA. CDR3 in DNA: TGTGCCAGCAGCTTACCGCAAAACTATGGCTACACCTTC. The encoded protein is CASSLPQNYGYTF.

This clonotype is categorized as medium-sized. This chain joins TRBV20-1 and TRBJ1-1; D call uncertain. Germline loops: CDR1 DFQATT, CDR2 SNEGSKA (reference sequence). V was clipped by 3 bases and J by 2 bases, with 10 bases between them. The CDR3 length is 13 residues. The CDR3 loop reads CSASDWGNTEAFF. Here the CDR3 DNA reads TGCAGTGCTAGCGACTGGGGAAACACTGAAGCTTTCTTT.

The V call is TRBV7-8, the J call TRBJ2-1; no reliable D call. V lost 1 base and J 6 bases, leaving 4 bases between the germline ends. CDR1 is SGHVS and CDR2 is FQNEAQ in the germline V gene. CDR3 size: 12 residues. The CDR3 spells CASSLGSNEQFF. As DNA, the CDR3 is TGTGCCAGCAGCTTAGGTAGCAATGAGCAGTTCTTC.

This clonotype was observed at least ten times. V usage is TRBV6-5 and J usage is TRBJ1-6; D may be TRBD1 (6 bases). V shed 2 bases and J shed 9 bases, with 14 bases lying between them. CDR3 length: 15 residues. CDR1 is MNHEY, CDR2 SVGAGI, per germline. DNA for the CDR3: TGTGCCAGCAGTTACCACAGGGCCAGGAGTTCACCCCTCCACTTT. Translation: CASSYHRARSSPLHF.

This clonotype appeared many times. The chain combines TRBV4-1 with TRBJ1-1, with a tentative D call TRBD1 (5 bases). Germline CDR1 and CDR2: MGHRA and YSYEKL. There are 15 residues in the CDR3. V lost 3 bases to trimming and J lost 1 base, with 12 bases between them. This chain's CDR3 is CASSHQKGTNTEAFF. The CDR3 DNA reads TGCGCCAGCAGCCATCAGAAGGGGACGAACACTGAAGCTTTCTTT.

The rearrangement joins TRBV15 to TRBJ2-7, with D maybe TRBD2 (6 bases). V was shortened by 4 bases and J by 0 bases, with 13 bases between the two germline ends. The CDR3 sequence is 15 residues long. Looked up from germline, CDR1 is LNHNV and CDR2 is YYDKDF (reference sequence). The CDR3 DNA is TGTGCCACCAGCATAGGCGGGACTCTCTCCTACGAGCAGTACTTC. Its translation: CATSIGGTLSYEQYF.

The rearrangement uses TRBV6-4 and TRBJ1-2; D gene unclear. Germline V CDR1 and CDR2: MRHNA, SNTAGT. V was cut by 6 bases and J by 3 bases, with 11 bases left in between. CDR3 length equals 13 residues. CDR3 amino acids: CASSPGGDYGYTF. CDR3 DNA sequence: TGTGCCAGCAGCCCAGGTGGGGACTATGGCTACACCTTC.

The rearrangement links TRBV19 to TRBJ1-2, with D possibly matching TRBD1 (5 bases). Trimming cost V 8 bases and J 0 bases, with 19 bases left between them. CDR3 length: 16 amino acids. CDR1 and CDR2 (germline): LNHDA, SQIVND (reference sequence). CDR3 protein: CASGTGLAVTNYGYTF. The CDR3 DNA follows: TGTGCCAGTGGTACAGGTTTGGCCGTTACTAACTATGGCTACACCTTC.

Many counts were recorded for this clonotype. This rearrangement joins TRBV4-3 to TRBJ2-7, with TRBD2 identical over 8 bases. CDR1 LGHNA and CDR2 YSLEER come from the germline V gene. The ends lost 0 bases at V and 7 bases at J; junction bases unmatched: 17. This CDR3 is built from 18 residues. The CDR3 DNA reads TGCGCCAGCAGCCAAGAATTTGGCCTAGCGGGTATAGGAGGAGAGCAGTACTTC. It translates to CASSQEFGLAGIGGEQYF.

This clonotype has at least ten counts. CDR3 nucleotide sequence: TGTGCCACTGAACCCTGGACTAACTATGGCTACACCTTC. Translating gives CATEPWTNYGYTF. The chain uses TRBV7-8 and TRBJ1-2; D is undetermined. CDR1 SGHVS and CDR2 FQNEAQ come from the germline V gene. Trimming pared 10 bases from V and 0 bases from J, leaving 12 bases between. This CDR3 spans 13 amino acids.

This clonotype was recorded a few times. The genes are TRBV25-1 and TRBJ2-3; 12 bases align to TRBD2. V lost 4 bases, J lost 4 bases, and 6 bases stayed unmatched. The CDR3 extends over 16 amino acids. The V gene's germline CDR1 is MGHDK and CDR2 SYGVNS. CDR3: CASSALAGGPADTQYF. In DNA form, the CDR3 reads TGTGCCAGCAGTGCCCTAGCGGGAGGGCCCGCAGATACGCAGTATTTT.

The chain recombines TRBV7-2 with TRBJ1-1; 10 bases line up with TRBD1. Germline-derived CDR1 and CDR2 are SGHTA and FQGNSA. V shed 1 base and J 0 bases; nucleotides not matched to a gene: 5. The length of the CDR3 is 17 residues. The CDR3 reads CASSLVGGQGMNTEAFF. The CDR3 DNA sequence: TGTGCCAGCAGCTTAGTAGGGGGACAGGGGATGAACACTGAAGCTTTCTTT.